One and the same sample provided the 16 T cell receptor beta chains below, sequenced in a study of CD8 T cells in ankylosing spondylitis. TCRdb processed the 5' RACE reads anew with MiXCR; each CDR3 protein has one entry. The profile covers 750,000 to 850,000 distinct CDR3 sequences, with approximately 12% appearing a single time and under 0.6% taken by the ten largest. These receptors have no identified antigens. Regarding the study as a whole: A TCR beta motif of fewer than ten highly homologous variants appeared characteristic of ankylosing spondylitis blood.

Material for sequencing was blood, either unsorted or a sorted T cell fraction (not recorded which). The source is a male donor with ankylosing spondylitis.

This clonotype was counted between two and nine times. The chain recombines TRBV4-3 with TRBJ2-3; D remains unclear. The CDR3 covers 18 residues. From germline, CDR1 is LGHNA and CDR2 YSLEER. The ends were cut back, 0 bases at V and 5 bases at J, with 21 bases in the middle. The CDR3 nucleotides read TGCGCCAGCAGCCAAGAGGTCGGCACGATGGCAACAGTAGATACGCAGTATTTT. It translates to CASSQEVGTMATVDTQYF.

The rearrangement joins TRBV6-2 or TRBV6-3 to TRBJ1-1; D ambiguous. The CDR3 runs 13 residues. The germline V gene encodes CDR1 MNHEY and CDR2 SVGEGT. Trimming stripped 8 bases from V and 0 bases from J, with 10 bases between. The CDR3 DNA sequence: TGTGCCAGCGTACGGGTCATGAACACTGAAGCTTTCTTT. Protein sequence: CASVRVMNTEAFF.

This clonotype was observed a few times. This rearrangement joins TRBV3-1 to TRBJ1-1, with 8 bases lining up with TRBD1. The CDR3 runs 14 residues. The V gene's germline CDR1 is LGHDT and CDR2 YNNKEL (reference sequence). With 3 bases clipped from V and 3 bases from J, the junction kept 3 bases outside the gene matches. The CDR3 spells CASSHLDRDTEAFF. In DNA, the CDR3 is TGTGCCAGCAGCCATCTGGACAGGGACACTGAAGCTTTCTTT.

This chain uses TRBV29-1 with TRBJ1-2, with a tentative D call TRBD1 (6 bases). The CDR3 contains 16 residues. Trimming shortened V by 6 bases and J by 4 bases, and 24 bases separated the two germline ends. Per germline, CDR1 SQVTM and CDR2 ANQGSEA. The CDR3 sequence: CSVGDREVGGLYGYTF. Here the CDR3 DNA reads TGCAGCGTGGGCGACCGGGAGGTTGGGGGCCTCTATGGCTACACCTTC.

This clonotype was found a few times. Here the CDR3 DNA reads TGTGCCACCAGCAGACAGGGTTTCGGGGAGCTGTTTTTT. Its protein product is CATSRQGFGELFF. The chain couples TRBV15 to TRBJ2-2, with D possibly TRBD1 on 5 matching bases. CDR3 size: 13 residues. Per the germline V gene, CDR1 is LNHNV and CDR2 is YYDKDF (reference sequence). The V end was cut by 2 bases, the J end by 7 bases, with 8 bases between.

The chain carries TRBV5-1 and TRBJ2-7; 7 bases line up with TRBD1. Germline V CDR1 and CDR2: SGHRS, YFSETQ. The length of the CDR3 is 12 residues. With V trimmed by 5 bases and J by 5 bases, 4 bases remained unmatched. The CDR3: CASRTGSNEQYF. The DNA for the CDR3 is TGCGCCAGCAGGACAGGGAGCAACGAGCAGTACTTC.

The J gene is TRBJ2-1, the V gene TRBV7-9, with D uncertain. CDR1 and CDR2 from the germline V gene are SEHNR and FQNEAQ (reference sequence). The CDR3 has 10 residues. Trimming removed 2 bases at V and 13 bases at J, with 6 bases between. The CDR3 protein is CASSLSPQFF. CDR3 in DNA: TGTGCCAGCAGCTTATCCCCACAGTTCTTC. Drawing the rest from reference TRBV7-9 and TRBJ2-1, the complete variable domain is DTGVSQNPRHKITKRGQNVTFRCDPISEHNRLYWYRQTLGQGPEFLTYFQNEAQLEKSRLLSDRFSAERPKGSFSTLEIQRTEQGDSAMYLCASSLSPQFFGPGTRLTVL.

This clonotype was detected ten times or more. The chain recombines TRBV7-9 with TRBJ1-4; D is possibly TRBD1 (5 bases). The length of the CDR3 is 16 residues. V was trimmed by 3 bases and J by 0 bases, leaving 11 bases between them. Germline values: CDR1 SEHNR, CDR2 FQNEAQ (reference sequence). In nucleotides, the CDR3 is TGTGCCAGCAGCTTGGGTAGGGGAGCAACTAATGAAAAACTGTTTTTT. Translation: CASSLGRGATNEKLFF.

This clonotype was seen more than once but under ten times. The chain is built from TRBV15 and TRBJ2-7; 9 nucleotides align to TRBD1. The CDR3 has 15 amino acids. V lost 6 bases, J lost 3 bases, and 9 bases stayed unmatched. Per germline, CDR1 LNHNV and CDR2 YYDKDF (reference sequence). CDR3 bases: TGTGCCACCAGTCCCGGGACAGGGAGGTTCTACGAGCAGTACTTC. It codes for CATSPGTGRFYEQYF. The whole variable domain, remainder taken from reference TRBV15 and TRBJ2-7, is DAMVIQNPRYQVTQFGKPVTLSCSQTLNHNVMYWYQQKSSQAPKLLFHYYDKDFNNEADTPDNFQSRRPNTSFCFLDIRSPGLGDTAMYLCATSPGTGRFYEQYFGPGTRLTVT.

This clonotype was counted between two and nine times. The chain combines TRBV28 with TRBJ1-1; D gene uncertain. The germline V and J ends were trimmed by 6 bases and 11 bases, with 10 bases remaining between them. The CDR3 is 10 amino acids. Germline V CDR1 and CDR2: MDHEN, SYDVKM. Here the CDR3 DNA reads TGTGCCAGCAGCGGACGGCGGGCTTTCTTT. As protein: CASSGRRAFF.

This clonotype occurred a few times. The chain has TRBV6-5 and TRBJ1-5, with D unresolved. The CDR3 runs to 15 residues. Germline CDR1 and CDR2: MNHEY and SVGAGI. V was clipped by 0 bases and J by 0 bases, with 6 bases between them. The CDR3 here is CASSYSVNSNQPQHF. CDR3 nucleotide sequence: TGTGCCAGCAGTTACTCAGTCAATAGCAATCAGCCCCAGCATTTT.

This clonotype was counted ten times or more. V usage is TRBV7-6 and J usage is TRBJ2-1; D is unresolved. The V gene's germline CDR1 is SGHVS and CDR2 FNYEAQ. Deletions cut 5 bases from V and 0 bases from J, with 8 bases between. The CDR3 extends over 14 amino acids. CDR3: CASSPSYSYNEQFF. The CDR3 DNA follows: TGTGCCAGCAGCCCGAGCTACTCCTACAATGAGCAGTTCTTC.

This clonotype was seen a few times. This chain uses TRBV10-3 with TRBJ2-5; D remains unclear. V lost 3 bases, J lost 5 bases, and 13 bases lay in between. The CDR3 is 14 amino acids. Germline lookup yields CDR1 ENHRY and CDR2 SYGVKD. In DNA form, the CDR3 reads TGTGCCATCAGTGACCCCGTAAGGCGTGAGACCCAGTACTTC. Residues: CAISDPVRRETQYF.

This chain uses TRBV7-3 with TRBJ2-3; D is undetermined. CDR1 and CDR2 from the germline V gene are SGHTA and FQGTGA. There are 13 residues in the CDR3. V shed 5 bases and J shed 5 bases, with 11 bases lying between them. CDR3 loop: CASSPGVVDTQYF. The CDR3 DNA reads TGTGCCAGCAGCCCTGGGGTGGTAGATACGCAGTATTTT.

This clonotype has at least ten counts. This chain links TRBV29-1 with TRBJ1-2, with TRBD1 identical over 7 bases. Germline V lookup: CDR1 SQVTM, CDR2 ANQGSEA. The CDR3 loop spans 11 amino acids. CDR3 coding DNA: TGCAGGGTAGAGGGGGCGAATGGCTACACCTTC. Encoded protein: CRVEGANGYTF.

V gene TRBV10-3 combines with J gene TRBJ2-1; TRBD2 agrees at 11 bases. The CDR3 loop spans 13 amino acids. Germline V gives CDR1 ENHRY, CDR2 SYGVKD. V trimming: 6 bases; J trimming: 9 bases; junction bases outside the gene matches: 4. CDR3 sequence: CAIRLAGDGEQFF. CDR3 DNA: TGTGCCATCAGACTAGCGGGAGACGGTGAGCAGTTCTTC.